Following are 31 T cell receptor beta chains from one sample sequenced in a study of T-cell memory formation after mild COVID-19. One entry per CDR3 protein results from TCRdb running MiXCR on the 5' RACE reads. The table lists about 150,000 distinct CDR3 sequences, over 10% of them singletons. The sequenced material came from PBMCs or a T cell subset sorted from them (not recorded which). Source of these receptors: a man aged 18 to 30 who had mild COVID-19 (a few samples of this study predate the infection). Cell type and time point are not known.

The CDR3 region is CSASLTSGGALYEQYF. The CDR3 DNA sequence: TGCAGTGCTAGCCTGACTAGCGGGGGAGCATTATACGAGCAGTACTTC. The chain links TRBV20-1 to TRBJ2-7; 12 nucleotides agree with TRBD2. The germline gives CDR1 DFQATT, CDR2 SNEGSKA (reference sequence). The CDR3 has 16 residues. Losses at the gene ends were 3 bases for V and 4 bases for J; bases not matched to a gene: 10.

This clonotype has only a few counts. The chain is built from TRBV14 and TRBJ2-1; no definite D call. Germline lookup yields CDR1 SGHDN and CDR2 FVKESK. The CDR3 length is 14 residues. V was clipped by 1 base and J by 5 bases, with 9 bases between them. The CDR3 spells CASSQAIGNNEQFF. In nucleotides, the CDR3 is TGTGCCAGCAGCCAAGCAATAGGGAACAATGAGCAGTTCTTC. Variable domain in full (rest from reference TRBV14 and TRBJ2-1): EAGVTQFPSHSVIEKGQTVTLRCDPISGHDNLYWYRRVMGKEIKFLLHFVKESKQDESGMPNNRFLAERTGGTYSTLKVQPAELEDSGVYFCASSQAIGNNEQFFGPGTRLTVL.

This chain connects TRBV20-1 to TRBJ1-1, with D perhaps TRBD1 (6 bases). V shed 0 bases and J shed 6 bases, with 8 bases lying between them. Per the germline V gene, CDR1 is DFQATT and CDR2 is SNEGSKA (reference sequence). This CDR3 has 12 residues. DNA of the CDR3: TGCAGTGCTAGAGACCGACAGGCTGAAGCTTTCTTT. Its translation: CSARDRQAEAFF.

The genes are TRBV30 and TRBJ2-7; 8 nucleotides match TRBD2. Germline loops: CDR1 GTSNPN, CDR2 SVGIG (reference sequence). The CDR3 runs 13 residues. V gave up 8 bases and J gave up 3 bases; unmatched junction bases: 9. Here the CDR3 reads CAGTGTSGYEQYF. In DNA, the CDR3 is TGTGCCGGCACCGGGACTAGTGGCTACGAGCAGTACTTC.

The chain uses TRBV5-1 and TRBJ2-3, with D perhaps matching TRBD1 (5 bases). The germline CDR1 and CDR2 sequences are SGHRS and YFSETQ. The length of the CDR3 is 14 residues. Trimming shortened V by 0 bases and J by 2 bases, and 7 bases separated the two germline ends. The CDR3 sequence is CASSLGQNTDTQYF. The CDR3 nucleotides read TGCGCCAGCAGCTTGGGACAGAACACAGATACGCAGTATTTT. Drawing the rest from reference TRBV5-1 and TRBJ2-3, the complete variable domain is KAGVTQTPRYLIKTRGQQVTLSCSPISGHRSVSWYQQTPGQGLQFLFEYFSETQRNKGNFPGRFSGRQFSNSRSEMNVSTLELGDSALYLCASSLGQNTDTQYFGPGTRLTVL.

This clonotype occurred a few times. The chain combines TRBV3-1 with TRBJ2-5; TRBD2 might be the D (6 bases). Trimming took 5 bases from V and 5 from J, leaving 18 bases between them. The CDR3 sequence is 15 residues long. Germline V gene data show CDR1 as LGHDT and CDR2 as YNNKEL (reference sequence). The CDR3 sequence is CASSWLPRGTETQYF. The CDR3 DNA reads as TGTGCCAGCAGCTGGCTTCCACGGGGGACGGAGACCCAGTACTTC.

This chain uses TRBV20-1 with TRBJ2-7; D possibly uses TRBD1 or TRBD2 (5 bases each). This CDR3 is built from 14 residues. Germline V lookup: CDR1 DFQATT, CDR2 SNEGSKA (reference sequence). V lost 5 bases and J 5 bases, leaving 19 bases between the germline ends. The CDR3 nucleotides read TGCAGTGCTCCTCGTGGGGGTTCCCAGAACGAGCAGTACTTC. Amino acid sequence: CSAPRGGSQNEQYF.

This clonotype has at least ten counts. The chain is built from TRBV7-3 and TRBJ2-1; 8 bases align to TRBD2. The CDR3 has 15 amino acids. Germline CDR1 SGHTA, CDR2 FQGTGA. J gave up 7 bases and V 2 bases, and 7 bases lay outside the gene matches. CDR3 nucleotides: TGTGCCAGCAGCTTATACGGGGGGGCAGGGAATGAGCAGTTCTTC. Its protein product is CASSLYGGAGNEQFF.

This clonotype was observed a few times. The chain uses TRBV20-1 and TRBJ1-1, with 10 positions matching TRBD1. V shed 3 bases and J 5 bases; nucleotides not matched to a gene: 6. There are 14 residues in the CDR3. Germline V gene data show CDR1 as DFQATT and CDR2 as SNEGSKA (reference sequence). Here the CDR3 reads CSASAGDRGTEAFF. CDR3 nucleotide sequence: TGCAGTGCTAGTGCTGGGGACAGGGGTACTGAAGCTTTCTTT.

This clonotype has a handful of counts. The chain combines TRBV29-1 with TRBJ2-3; D remains ambiguous. The V and J ends lost 7 bases and 2 bases respectively, with 7 bases between them. CDR3 length: 11 amino acids. The germline gives CDR1 SQVTM, CDR2 ANQGSEA. The CDR3 loop is CSAEFTDTQYF. Here the CDR3 DNA reads TGCAGCGCGGAATTCACAGATACGCAGTATTTT.

In its sample, this clonotype was seen a few times. The rearrangement uses TRBV5-1 and TRBJ2-3; TRBD1 matches at 7 bases. Trimming took 1 base from V and 6 from J; bases not matched to a gene: 14. Germline CDR1 and CDR2: SGHRS and YFSETQ. The CDR3 is 17 residues long. CDR3 in amino acids: CASSLPLVGGPGDTQYF. Here the CDR3 DNA reads TGCGCCAGCAGCTTGCCCCTAGTAGGGGGCCCCGGGGATACGCAGTATTTT.

This clonotype occurred a few times. The rearrangement uses TRBV12-3 or TRBV12-4 and TRBJ2-2, with D perhaps matching TRBD1 or TRBD2 (5 bases each). The CDR3 has 16 residues. Trimming cost V 5 bases and J 3 bases, with 16 bases left between them. In DNA, the CDR3 is TGTGCCAGCAGTCCCCGGTTACGGGGCGACACCGGGGAGCTGTTTTTT. Its protein product is CASSPRLRGDTGELFF.

The rearrangement joins TRBV9 to TRBJ1-5, with a tentative D call TRBD1 (5 bases). The germline V gene has CDR1 SGDLS and CDR2 YYNGEE. CDR3 length: 15 residues. Trimming left V 4 bases short and J 3 bases short, with 14 bases between. CDR3 region: CASSPDGGFNQPQHF. The DNA of the CDR3 is TGTGCCAGCAGCCCAGACGGGGGATTCAATCAGCCCCAGCATTTT.

This chain joins TRBV7-2 and TRBJ2-2; no definite D call. Germline CDR1 and CDR2: SGHTA and FQGNSA. CDR3 length: 13 amino acids. Trimming removed 3 bases at V and 6 bases at J, with 8 bases between. CDR3 amino acids: CASSFWGPGELFF. The CDR3 DNA follows: TGTGCCAGCAGCTTTTGGGGTCCCGGGGAGCTGTTTTTT.

This clonotype has a count of ten or more. The gene calls are TRBV7-2 and TRBJ2-2; D might be TRBD2 (5 bases). The V and J ends lost 5 bases and 1 base respectively, with 11 bases between them. The germline CDR1 and CDR2 sequences are SGHTA and FQGNSA. The CDR3 length is 15 residues. CDR3 DNA: TGTGCCAGCAGCCGAGTAGCGTGGAACACCGGGGAGCTGTTTTTT. Translated: CASSRVAWNTGELFF.

This clonotype was counted between two and nine times. V gene TRBV24-1 combines with J gene TRBJ2-5; no definite D call. Germline CDR1 reads KGHDR; CDR2 reads SFDVKD. This CDR3 comprises 14 residues. Trimming left V 3 bases short and J 5 bases short, with 12 bases between. The CDR3: CATSDPGVPETQYF. The CDR3 bases are TGTGCCACCAGTGATCCTGGAGTGCCTGAGACCCAGTACTTC.

This clonotype was detected a few times. The chain carries TRBV20-1 and TRBJ2-3; 7 bases are shared with TRBD2. The CDR3 has 13 residues. Germline CDR1 is DFQATT and CDR2 is SNEGSKA (reference sequence). Trimming removed 6 bases from V and 3 bases from J; junction bases left unmatched: 6. CDR3 bases: TGCAGTGCGGCGGGACTACAAACAGATACGCAGTATTTT. Translating it yields CSAAGLQTDTQYF.

This sequence joins TRBV18 and TRBJ2-5; D is uncertain. Germline V gene lookup returns CDR1 KGHSH and CDR2 LQKENI. CDR3 length: 15 residues. Trimming removed 0 bases from V and 5 bases from J, with 13 bases in between. The CDR3 DNA reads TGTGCCAGCTCACCACCCGATACCGGTGGGGAGACCCAGTACTTC. This gives the protein CASSPPDTGGETQYF. The complete variable domain, with remaining parts taken from reference TRBV18 and TRBJ2-5, reads NAGVMQNPRHLVRRRGQEARLRCSPMKGHSHVYWYRQLPEEGLKFMVYLQKENIIDESGMPKERFSAEFPKEGPSILRIQQVVRGDSAAYFCASSPPDTGGETQYFGPGTRLLVL.

The chain joins TRBV11-2 to TRBJ1-4; 8 bases are shared with TRBD1. This CDR3 comprises 15 residues. V lost 5 bases to trimming and J lost 7 bases; unmatched junction nucleotides: 9. Germline values: CDR1 SGHAT, CDR2 FQNNGV. The CDR3 protein is CASSPGQGGFEKLFF. The CDR3 DNA is TGTGCCAGCAGCCCCGGACAGGGAGGTTTTGAAAAACTGTTTTTT.

The chain combines TRBV5-1 with TRBJ1-3; 7 bases are a match to TRBD1. V gave up 4 bases and J gave up 0 bases; unmatched junction bases: 10. The CDR3 consists of 17 residues. Looked up from germline, CDR1 is SGHRS and CDR2 is YFSETQ. The CDR3, as DNA: TGCGCCAGCAGCCCCCGGGACAGTTCCTCCTCTGGAAACACCATATATTTT. Protein product: CASSPRDSSSSGNTIYF.

J is TRBJ2-5 and V is TRBV29-1; D perhaps matches TRBD2 (5 bases). Germline V CDR1 and CDR2: SQVTM, ANQGSEA. The V end lost 3 bases, the J end lost 5 bases, and 19 bases lay between the germline ends. CDR3 length: 15 amino acids. CDR3 sequence reads: CSVEESGPRRETQYF. CDR3 DNA sequence: TGCAGCGTTGAGGAGTCAGGCCCGAGGAGGGAGACCCAGTACTTC.

V and J are TRBV20-1 and TRBJ1-2; 7 positions match TRBD1. The CDR3 has 13 amino acids. Germline CDR1 and CDR2: DFQATT and SNEGSKA (reference sequence). Unmatched junction bases numbered 2, after V lost 2 bases and J lost 2 bases. CDR3 sequence reads: CSARRGGNYGYTF. The DNA for the CDR3 is TGCAGTGCTAGAAGAGGGGGCAACTATGGCTACACCTTC.

This clonotype was counted ten times or more. The V and J genes are TRBV7-2 and TRBJ1-4; D unresolved. The V end lost 5 bases, the J end lost 4 bases, and 8 bases lay between the germline ends. This CDR3 has 13 residues. Germline CDR1 SGHTA, CDR2 FQGNSA. The CDR3 sequence is CASSLQINEKLFF. In DNA, the CDR3 is TGTGCCAGCAGCCTACAGATTAATGAAAAACTGTTTTTT. The full variable domain, with the rest looked up from reference TRBV7-2 and TRBJ1-4, is GAGVSQSPSNKVTEKGKDVELRCDPISGHTALYWYRQSLGQGLEFLIYFQGNSAPDKSGLPSDRFSAERTGGSVSTLTIQRTQQEDSAVYLCASSLQINEKLFFGSGTQLSVL.

The sample holds many counts of this clonotype. The rearrangement joins TRBV28 to TRBJ1-5, with 9 bases aligning to TRBD1. The length of the CDR3 is 14 residues. The junction had 4 bases not matched to a gene; V was cut back by 6 bases and J by 4 bases. Germline CDR1 and CDR2: MDHEN and SYDVKM. The CDR3 spells CASRAQGANQPQHF. CDR3 bases: TGTGCCAGCAGAGCACAGGGGGCAAATCAGCCCCAGCATTTT.

Only a few counts were recorded for this clonotype. The chain uses TRBV15 and TRBJ1-5; D is possibly TRBD1 (6 bases). V lost 0 bases, J lost 5 bases, and 11 bases lay in between. The CDR3 has 15 residues. Germline V gene sequence: CDR1 LNHNV, CDR2 YYDKDF (reference sequence). CDR3 coding DNA: TGTGCCACCAGCAGAGAAGACAGGACTTATCAGCCCCAGCATTTT. Its protein is CATSREDRTYQPQHF.

V and J are TRBV20-1 and TRBJ1-6, with D hard to call. The CDR3 consists of 13 residues. The V gene lost 0 bases and the J gene lost 9 bases, with 9 bases spanning the gap. Germline V gene lookup returns CDR1 DFQATT and CDR2 SNEGSKA (reference sequence). The chain's CDR3 is CSARDPLISPLHF. Here the CDR3 DNA reads TGCAGTGCTAGAGATCCTCTCATTTCACCCCTCCACTTT.

The V call is TRBV4-1, the J call TRBJ1-1; a possible D gene is TRBD1 (5 bases). Germline CDR1 reads MGHRA; CDR2 reads YSYEKL. The length of the CDR3 is 18 residues. The germline V and J ends were trimmed by 0 bases and 1 base, with 18 bases remaining between them. In DNA, the CDR3 is TGCGCCAGCAGCCAAGAGTGGGGGTTGAGGGCCGGGAACACTGAAGCTTTCTTT. Protein sequence: CASSQEWGLRAGNTEAFF.

This clonotype was seen many times. CDR3 region: CASSYMLPRFNYGYTF. DNA of the CDR3: TGTGCCAGCAGTTACATGTTGCCGAGATTCAACTATGGCTACACCTTC. The gene calls are TRBV6-2 or TRBV6-3 and TRBJ1-2; unclear D gene. Germline V gene lookup returns CDR1 MNHEY and CDR2 SVGEGT. Trimming left V 2 bases short and J 2 bases short, with 15 bases between. The CDR3 sequence is 16 residues long.

V gene TRBV5-6 combines with J gene TRBJ1-1; D is ambiguous. Per germline, CDR1 SGHDT and CDR2 YYEEEE. The CDR3 is made up of 13 amino acids. V lost 0 bases and J lost 6, with 9 bases in between. DNA of the CDR3: TGTGCCAGCAGCTTGGATAGGTTAGCTGAAGCTTTCTTT. Its translation: CASSLDRLAEAFF. Variable domain in full (rest from reference TRBV5-6 and TRBJ1-1): DAGVTQSPTHLIKTRGQQVTLRCSPKSGHDTVSWYQQALGQGPQFIFQYYEEEERQRGNFPDRFSGHQFPNYSSELNVNALLLGDSALYLCASSLDRLAEAFFGQGTRLTVV.

In this sample, this clonotype turned up a few times. The chain couples TRBV7-2 to TRBJ2-3; D is unclear. Between the trimmed V and J ends, which lost 7 bases and 6 bases, there was a span of 14 bases. Germline assignment: CDR1 SGHTA and CDR2 FQGNSA. CDR3 length: 13 residues. The CDR3 DNA is TGTGCCAGCATCGCGCCGAGTTCCGATACGCAGTATTTT. Protein: CASIAPSSDTQYF. Using reference TRBV7-2 and TRBJ2-3 for the parts outside the CDR3, the full variable domain is GAGVSQSPSNKVTEKGKDVELRCDPISGHTALYWYRQSLGQGLEFLIYFQGNSAPDKSGLPSDRFSAERTGGSVSTLTIQRTQQEDSAVYLCASIAPSSDTQYFGPGTRLTVL.

The chain couples TRBV3-1 to TRBJ2-5; 9 bases fit TRBD2. With V trimmed by 0 bases and J by 6 bases, 11 bases remained unmatched. Germline V gene sequence: CDR1 LGHDT, CDR2 YNNKEL (reference sequence). This CDR3 has 17 residues. Here the CDR3 DNA reads TGTGCCAGCAGCCAAGATCTTAGCCTAGCGGGGCCAAAGACCCAGTACTTC. Residues: CASSQDLSLAGPKTQYF.